This T cell receptor (beta chain) derives from a study of cytomegalovirus exposure and HLA in healthy donors. With regard to this clone: The antigen is not known.

Study-wide results and limits: Overall, roughly 170 TCR beta chains were annotated as cytomegalovirus-associated. The TCR clusters that emerged in the first cohort tended, a later analysis found, to co-occur in the roughly 120 validation repertoires.

The germline CDR1 and CDR2 sequences are SQVTM and ANQGSEA. V was cut by 3 bases and J by 5 bases, with 10 bases left in between. CDR3 length: 12 amino acids. Produced via immunoSEQ multiplex PCR; TCRdb's table is partial and in-frame only. Among some 310,000 clones listed, nearly 90% were seen once. The chain is built from TRBV29-1 and TRBJ1-2; D is unclear. This TCR was recovered from a man between 25 and 39 years old in good health and CMV-seronegative. The source material was PBMCs. The CDR3 region has the DNA TGCAGCGTTGAGGCAGGCCATTATGGCTACACCTTC. This encodes CSVEAGHYGYTF.